This T cell receptor beta chain was found in a study of CD8 T cells in Susac syndrome. An input of about 0.45 to 1 ug of RNA was subjected to reverse transcription using random hexamers. Each CDR3 protein gets one entry after TCRdb re-called the immunoSEQ multiplex PCR reads with MiXCR. Here the sample spans 75,000 to 100,000 distinct CDR3 sequences, 94% being singletons. The sequence was collected from a human donor with Susac syndrome. The sample comprised CD8+ T cells from PBMCs.

CDR3 DNA sequence: TGTGCCAGCTCACCGTCCGGGACAGGCCCCTACGAGCAGTACTTC. As protein: CASSPSGTGPYEQYF. V and J are TRBV18 and TRBJ2-7; TRBD1 matches 8 bases. The junction had 6 bases not matched to a gene; V was cut back by 3 bases and J by 2 bases. The length of the CDR3 is 15 residues. CDR1 KGHSH and CDR2 LQKENI come from the germline V gene.